The clone carrying this T cell receptor beta chain turned up a few times. Its matching antigen is unknown. The use of a sample-barcoded 5' primer and a J-beta primer mix characterized a second PCR of roughly 6 to 11 cycles. TCRdb re-called the 5' RACE reads with MiXCR, one entry per CDR3 protein. This table has about 780,000 distinct CDR3 sequences, about half appearing once. This sample was taken from a study of blood T cells in healthy people across ages. Study-wide points: With naive T cell percentage, TCR beta diversity showed a strong correlation.

The CDR3 loop spans 13 amino acids. Germline V gives CDR1 SQVTM, CDR2 ANQGSEA. V shed 3 bases and J 2 bases; nucleotides not matched to a gene: 4. Sequencing was carried out using blood. The TCR comes from a man older than 75 in good health. The chain combines TRBV29-1 with TRBJ2-7, with 7 bases that match TRBD2. The chain's CDR3 is CSVESGTTYEQYF. CDR3 nucleotides: TGCAGCGTTGAGAGCGGGACCACCTACGAGCAGTACTTC.